The 17 T cell receptor beta chains presented below share a single source sample, sequenced in a study of control samples from healthy donors and cancer patients. TCRdb keeps only in-frame clones here, not all; method: immunoSEQ multiplex PCR. Of roughly 180,000 clones listed, around 92% are singletons. Sequencing was done on a sample of blood. The receptors stem from a woman aged 40 to 55 in good health.

V usage is TRBV5-1 and J usage is TRBJ1-1; D unclear. This CDR3 is 12 amino acids long. From germline, CDR1 is SGHRS and CDR2 YFSETQ. V was clipped by 0 bases and J by 8 bases, with 8 bases between them. CDR3 in amino acids: CASSLVEGEAFF. CDR3 nucleotides: TGCGCCAGCAGCTTGGTCGAGGGAGAAGCTTTCTTT.

The J gene is TRBJ2-5, the V gene TRBV11-2; no reliable D call. This CDR3 comprises 12 residues. Trimming left V 5 bases short and J 8 bases short, with 12 bases between. Germline V gene lookup returns CDR1 SGHAT and CDR2 FQNNGV. The DNA of the CDR3 is TGTGCCAGCAGCCAAAACCTAGGTACCCAGTACTTC. This gives the protein CASSQNLGTQYF.

The chain carries TRBV10-3 and TRBJ2-3; 12 bases map to TRBD2. The CDR3 totals 13 residues. Germline CDR1 reads ENHRY; CDR2 reads SYGVKD. V gave up 11 bases and J gave up 5 bases; unmatched junction bases: 5. The chain's CDR3 is CASSGGARDTQYF. CDR3 DNA sequence: TGTGCCTCTAGCGGGGGGGCCAGAGATACGCAGTATTTT.

The V and J genes are TRBV12-3 or TRBV12-4 and TRBJ1-1; D is unresolved. V lost 3 bases to trimming and J lost 5 bases, with 7 bases between them. The CDR3 loop spans 12 amino acids. The CDR3 spells CASSFRETEAFF. CDR3 DNA sequence: TGTGCCAGCAGTTTCCGGGAGACTGAAGCTTTCTTT.

This chain uses TRBV5-1 with TRBJ1-5; D uncertain. V shed 1 base and J shed 4 bases, with 9 bases lying between them. CDR1 is SGHRS and CDR2 is YFSETQ in the germline V gene. The CDR3 totals 14 residues. Here the CDR3 reads CASSLSGDNQPQHF. For the CDR3, the DNA is TGCGCCAGCAGCTTGTCGGGCGATAATCAGCCCCAGCATTTT.

This chain joins TRBV28 and TRBJ1-5, with D perhaps TRBD1 (5 bases). This CDR3 comprises 16 residues. Germline V gene data show CDR1 as MDHEN and CDR2 as SYDVKM. Trimming stripped 2 bases from V and 4 bases from J, with 15 bases between. Here the CDR3 reads CASSLTQGVGNQPQHF. Written as DNA, the CDR3 is TGTGCCAGCAGTTTAACTCAGGGCGTGGGTAATCAGCCCCAGCATTTT.

This sequence joins TRBV29-1 and TRBJ1-1; D not resolved. The CDR3 spans 13 residues. The V end was cut by 5 bases, the J end by 3 bases, with 13 bases between. Germline CDR1 and CDR2: SQVTM and ANQGSEA. The CDR3 coding sequence is TGCAGCGTTCGCTGGCAGGAGGACACTGAAGCTTTCTTT. It is translated as CSVRWQEDTEAFF.

The chain couples TRBV6-5 to TRBJ2-2; 10 bases match TRBD1. This CDR3 contains 15 residues. Germline V gives CDR1 MNHEY, CDR2 SVGAGI. Trimming cost V 1 base and J 4 bases; bases outside gene matches: 0. The CDR3 sequence: CASSYWTGGTGELFF. The DNA of the CDR3 is TGTGCCAGCAGTTACTGGACAGGGGGCACCGGGGAGCTGTTTTTT.

The gene calls are TRBV11-2 and TRBJ2-7; 7 bases agree with TRBD2. CDR1 SGHAT and CDR2 FQNNGV come from the germline V gene. CDR3 length: 13 amino acids. Losses at the gene ends were 5 bases for V and 1 base for J; bases not matched to a gene: 2. CDR3 amino acids: CASSPGGSYEQYF. The CDR3 DNA is TGTGCCAGCAGCCCCGGGGGGTCCTACGAGCAGTACTTC.

The V call is TRBV29-1, the J call TRBJ2-3; D may be TRBD1 (9 bases). The CDR3 is 15 amino acids. Trimming removed 7 bases at V and 3 bases at J, with 20 bases between. Germline CDR1 is SQVTM and CDR2 is ANQGSEA. CDR3 region: CSAPGGTGITDTQYF. The CDR3 DNA reads TGCAGCGCACCGGGGGGGACAGGGATTACAGATACGCAGTATTTT.

The chain is built from TRBV4-1 and TRBJ1-2; TRBD1 agrees at 7 bases. The CDR3 has 14 residues. V was pared by 5 bases and J by 0 bases, with 3 bases of the junction left unmatched. Germline CDR1 and CDR2: MGHRA and YSYEKL. For the CDR3, the DNA is TGCGCCAGCAGCAAGACAGGGACTAACTATGGCTACACCTTC. This translates into CASSKTGTNYGYTF.

The chain combines TRBV6-1 with TRBJ1-2; the D gene is possibly TRBD1 (5 bases). Trimming cost V 2 bases and J 8 bases, with 21 bases left between them. Germline V gene data show CDR1 as MNHNS and CDR2 as SASEGT. This CDR3 is 16 amino acids long. The CDR3 here is CASSEFILQDPFGYTF. The DNA for the CDR3 is TGTGCCAGCAGTGAATTTATATTACAGGACCCGTTCGGCTACACCTTC.

V gene TRBV6-5 combines with J gene TRBJ1-4; 11 nucleotides align to TRBD1. Germline V gives CDR1 MNHEY, CDR2 SVGAGI. With 1 base clipped from V and 6 bases from J, the junction kept 1 base outside the gene matches. The CDR3 sequence is 15 residues long. The CDR3 spells CASSYWGQGDEKLFF. The CDR3 region has the DNA TGTGCCAGCAGTTACTGGGGACAGGGGGATGAAAAACTGTTTTTT.

This sequence joins TRBV3-1 (or the pseudogene TRBV3-2) and TRBJ2-2; TRBD1 agrees at 8 bases. Germline assignment: CDR1 LGHDT and CDR2 YNNKEL (reference sequence). Unmatched junction bases numbered 2, after V lost 4 bases and J lost 1 base. This CDR3 comprises 15 residues. This CDR3 reads CASSPGTGNTGELFF. CDR3 coding DNA: TGTGCCAGCAGCCCCGGGACAGGGAACACCGGGGAGCTGTTTTTT.

J is TRBJ1-4 and V is TRBV9; TRBD1 agrees at 7 bases. The CDR3 totals 16 residues. Trimming took 0 bases from V and 5 from J; bases not matched to a gene: 7. Per the germline V gene, CDR1 is SGDLS and CDR2 is YYNGEE. The CDR3 reads CASSVGYGQANEKLFF. The CDR3 bases are TGTGCCAGCAGCGTAGGTTACGGACAGGCGAATGAAAAACTGTTTTTT.

The chain has TRBV5-1 and TRBJ1-2; D is undetermined. The germline V and J ends were trimmed by 0 bases and 6 bases, with 21 bases remaining between them. The CDR3 is 17 amino acids. CDR1 is SGHRS, CDR2 YFSETQ, per germline. CDR3 coding DNA: TGCGCCAGCAGCTTGGGGCCAGGAAAGGGTGTTTGGAATGGCTACACCTTC. It specifies CASSLGPGKGVWNGYTF.

This chain uses TRBV13 with TRBJ2-7; D possibly corresponds to TRBD1 (6 bases). The CDR3 covers 14 residues. V lost 3 bases and J lost 3, with 12 bases in between. In germline, CDR1 is PRHDT, CDR2 FYEKMQ (reference sequence). The DNA of the CDR3 is TGTGCCAGCAGCTTGGGGGCTTTTTTCTACGAGCAGTACTTC. It yields the protein CASSLGAFFYEQYF.